The 32 T cell receptor beta chains listed next were all sequenced from one sample in a study of T cell responses to AZD1222 COVID-19 vaccine. Some clones are missing from TCRdb's copy, which holds only in-frame ones; the method was immunoSEQ multiplex PCR. The sample has roughly 97,000 clones, about nine tenths seen once. The sample in question was peripheral blood, obtained 28 days after the second dose of the MenACWY control vaccine. The receptors shown here come from an adult who received the MenACWY meningococcal vaccine as a control.

The V gene is TRBV6-4, the J gene TRBJ2-3; D is perhaps TRBD2 (6 bases). This CDR3 spans 14 amino acids. Germline CDR1 and CDR2: MRHNA and SNTAGT. V was shortened by 6 bases and J by 2 bases, with 12 bases between the two germline ends. The CDR3 here is CASSRDSPTDTQYF. CDR3 in DNA: TGTGCCAGCAGCCGGGACTCCCCCACAGATACGCAGTATTTT.

This chain joins TRBV7-2 and TRBJ1-2, with D unresolved. Trimming stripped 5 bases from V and 3 bases from J, with 16 bases between. The germline V gene encodes CDR1 SGHTA and CDR2 FQGNSA. The CDR3 loop spans 15 amino acids. The CDR3 loop reads CASSPYLLEDYGYTF. CDR3 coding DNA: TGTGCCAGCAGCCCCTATTTACTAGAGGACTATGGCTACACCTTC. The full variable domain, in which reference TRBV7-2 and TRBJ1-2 provide the parts outside the CDR3, is GAGVSQSPSNKVTEKGKDVELRCDPISGHTALYWYRQSLGQGLEFLIYFQGNSAPDKSGLPSDRFSAERTGGSVSTLTIQRTQQEDSAVYLCASSPYLLEDYGYTFGSGTRLTVV.

Concerning this clone: The junction departs from germline at one end; a sequencing error may be responsible. The chain carries TRBV19 and TRBJ2-7; D perhaps matches TRBD1 (5 bases). CDR1 and CDR2 (germline): LNHDA, SQIVND (reference sequence). The CDR3 consists of 13 residues. CDR3 residues: CASSIFQGDEQYF. CDR3 coding DNA: TGTGCCAGTAGTATATTCCAGGGCGACGAACAGTACTTC.

The J gene is TRBJ1-1, the V gene TRBV9; 7 bases match TRBD1. After removal of 5 bases from V and 3 bases from J, the junction contained 4 bases not matched to a gene. The length of the CDR3 is 13 residues. From germline, CDR1 is SGDLS and CDR2 YYNGEE. CDR3 sequence: CASRDQGDTEAFF. The CDR3 DNA sequence: TGTGCCAGCAGGGACCAGGGGGACACTGAAGCTTTCTTT.

V and J are TRBV9 and TRBJ1-2; unclear D gene. V lost 4 bases and J 2 bases, leaving 18 bases between the germline ends. CDR3 length: 16 residues. Germline CDR1 is SGDLS and CDR2 is YYNGEE. DNA for the CDR3: TGTGCCAGCAGCCCTCACCTGGCCGAGACCAACTATGGCTACACCTTC. Translating gives CASSPHLAETNYGYTF.

The V gene is TRBV13, the J gene TRBJ1-1; D gene uncertain. Germline V CDR1 and CDR2: PRHDT, FYEKMQ (reference sequence). Deletions cut 6 bases from V and 1 base from J, with 9 bases between. This CDR3 contains 13 residues. The CDR3 spells CASRRGGNTEAFF. CDR3 DNA: TGTGCCAGCAGGCGGGGAGGGAACACTGAAGCTTTCTTT.

This clone was counted once. The chain couples TRBV7-2 to TRBJ2-2; the D is unclear. CDR1 is SGHTA, CDR2 FQGNSA, per germline. The CDR3 is made up of 14 amino acids. V gave up 3 bases and J gave up 5 bases, with 10 bases separating them. The CDR3 is CASSFSSRTGELFF. The DNA of the CDR3 is TGTGCCAGCAGCTTTAGTTCGCGAACCGGGGAGCTGTTTTTT.

This sequence joins TRBV3-1 (or the pseudogene TRBV3-2) and TRBJ2-4; D gene unclear. Germline V gene lookup returns CDR1 LGHDT and CDR2 YNNKEL (reference sequence). The CDR3 totals 15 residues. Trimming took off 1 base at V and 2 bases at J, with 9 bases between the two ends. CDR3 sequence: CASSQGPEPKNIQYF. DNA for the CDR3: TGTGCCAGCAGCCAAGGACCGGAACCCAAAAACATTCAGTACTTC.

This clone was seen only a few times. CDR3 loop: CAISEGNSPLHF. Here the CDR3 DNA reads TGTGCCATCAGTGAGGGTAATTCACCCCTCCACTTT. This chain links TRBV10-3 with TRBJ1-6; D is undetermined. The CDR3 covers 12 residues. The germline gives CDR1 ENHRY, CDR2 SYGVKD. V lost 2 bases to trimming and J lost 6 bases, with 2 bases between them.

V usage is TRBV9 and J usage is TRBJ2-3, with TRBD2 matching over 7 bases. From germline, CDR1 is SGDLS and CDR2 YYNGEE. This CDR3 is 14 amino acids long. The trim removed 6 bases at V and 2 bases at J, leaving 6 bases unmatched. DNA for the CDR3: TGTGCCAGCACCTGGGGGGGGACCACAGATACGCAGTATTTT. The encoded protein is CASTWGGTTDTQYF.

The chain links TRBV5-8 to TRBJ2-1, with 8 nucleotides matching TRBD2. Germline V CDR1 and CDR2: SGHTS, YDEGEE. V was clipped by 3 bases and J by 6 bases; unmatched bases: 2. CDR3 length: 13 residues. The CDR3 DNA reads TGTGCCAGCAGCTGGGGGACTAGCAATGAGCAGTTCTTC. This gives the protein CASSWGTSNEQFF.

The J gene is TRBJ2-7, the V gene TRBV6-5; 9 positions agree with TRBD1. CDR3 size: 15 residues. CDR1 is MNHEY, CDR2 SVGAGI, per germline. V was pared by 6 bases and J by 2 bases, with 8 bases of the junction left unmatched. CDR3 in amino acids: CASRPGTGTTYEQYF. The DNA of the CDR3 is TGTGCCAGCAGACCCGGGACAGGGACTACCTACGAGCAGTACTTC.

The chain carries TRBV6-1 and TRBJ2-5, with D possibly being TRBD2 (5 bases). The germline V gene encodes CDR1 MNHNS and CDR2 SASEGT. CDR3 size: 17 residues. V lost 0 bases and J lost 4, with 18 bases in between. CDR3: CASSEASGLALRETQYF. In DNA form, the CDR3 reads TGTGCCAGCAGTGAAGCAAGTGGGCTAGCCTTACGAGAGACCCAGTACTTC.

The chain links TRBV9 to TRBJ2-3; D is undetermined. V lost 0 bases to trimming and J lost 2 bases, with 10 bases between them. This CDR3 has 15 amino acids. Per the germline V gene, CDR1 is SGDLS and CDR2 is YYNGEE. DNA of the CDR3: TGTGCCAGCAGCGTAGCCGCGGTAAACACAGATACGCAGTATTTT. Protein: CASSVAAVNTDTQYF.

This chain connects TRBV5-1 to TRBJ2-7; the match to TRBD2 covers 9 bases. The junction had 7 bases not matched to a gene; V was cut back by 5 bases and J by 4 bases. This CDR3 spans 14 amino acids. CDR1 is SGHRS and CDR2 is YFSETQ in the germline V gene. CDR3 protein: CASRLAGANYEQYF. In nucleotides, the CDR3 is TGCGCCAGCAGATTAGCGGGGGCGAATTACGAGCAGTACTTC.

Only one count was recorded for this clone. The CDR3 loop reads CASREGQYYEQYF. In nucleotides, the CDR3 is TGTGCCAGCAGGGAGGGACAGTACTACGAGCAGTACTTC. The chain carries TRBV2 and TRBJ2-7, with D perhaps matching TRBD1 (7 bases). Trimming took 6 bases from V and 3 from J, leaving 12 bases between them. The length of the CDR3 is 13 residues. CDR1 SNHLY and CDR2 FYNNEI come from the germline V gene.

This clone showed up just once. The V call is TRBV9, the J call TRBJ1-2, with a possible D match to TRBD1 (5 bases). CDR3 length equals 15 residues. The V end lost 0 bases, the J end lost 0 bases, and 9 bases lay between the germline ends. Per the germline V gene, CDR1 is SGDLS and CDR2 is YYNGEE. The CDR3 DNA follows: TGTGCCAGCAGCGTAGAATTGGGGGCTAACTATGGCTACACCTTC. Its translation: CASSVELGANYGYTF.

The DNA of the CDR3 is TGTGCCAGCAGTCCGACCGGGACTAGCGGGTTGACCTACGAGCAGTACTTC. As protein: CASSPTGTSGLTYEQYF. V is TRBV2 and J is TRBJ2-7; 12 bases line up with TRBD2. This CDR3 is 17 amino acids long. Trimming took 5 bases from V and 2 from J; bases not matched to a gene: 10. Germline V lookup: CDR1 SNHLY, CDR2 FYNNEI.

The J gene is TRBJ1-4, the V gene TRBV25-1; D is perhaps TRBD1 (6 bases). The V and J ends lost 5 bases and 7 bases respectively, with 20 bases between them. The CDR3 totals 16 residues. Germline-derived CDR1 and CDR2 are MGHDK and SYGVNS. In DNA, the CDR3 is TGTGCCAGCAGTCCCGGAGGTGGAGGGGGGGGTGAAAAACTGTTTTTT. Its translation: CASSPGGGGGGEKLFF.

Concerning this clone itself: Just one base apart from a much larger clone, this may be a read error. The sample holds other DNA sequences that translate to the same CDR3. This rearrangement joins TRBV28 to TRBJ2-2; 8 bases match TRBD1. Per germline, CDR1 MDHEN and CDR2 SYDVKM. V was clipped by 4 bases and J by 2 bases; unmatched bases: 3. The CDR3 runs 15 residues. CDR3 sequence: CASSWGQVNTGELFF. CDR3 bases: TGTGCCAGCAGTTGGGGACAGGTTAACACCGGGGAGCTGTTTTTT.

The table lists this clone with a count of one. The chain is built from TRBV7-9 and TRBJ2-1; 9 positions match TRBD2. This CDR3 region has 15 residues. Trimming removed 2 bases from V and 4 bases from J; junction bases left unmatched: 3. Germline CDR1 and CDR2: SEHNR and FQNEAQ (reference sequence). As DNA, the CDR3 is TGTGCCAGCAGCTTACTAGCGGGGAGATACAATGAGCAGTTCTTC. Translating it yields CASSLLAGRYNEQFF.

The chain employs TRBV18 and TRBJ1-1, with D hard to call. Germline V lookup: CDR1 KGHSH, CDR2 LQKENI. The V gene lost 7 bases and the J gene lost 0 bases, with 9 bases spanning the gap. This CDR3 is 13 amino acids long. The CDR3 sequence: CASCQAMNTEAFF. CDR3 DNA sequence: TGTGCCAGCTGTCAAGCTATGAACACTGAAGCTTTCTTT.

This chain links TRBV5-1 with TRBJ1-6; no clear D. Germline lookup yields CDR1 SGHRS and CDR2 YFSETQ. The CDR3 is 16 amino acids. The V gene lost 1 base and the J gene lost 0 bases, with 8 bases spanning the gap. The CDR3 bases are TGCGCCAGCAGCTTGTACAGTGACTCCTATAATTCACCCCTCCACTTT. Protein sequence: CASSLYSDSYNSPLHF.

The chain links TRBV9 to TRBJ1-2, with D maybe TRBD1 (6 bases). This CDR3 is built from 14 residues. Germline V lookup: CDR1 SGDLS, CDR2 YYNGEE. The V and J ends lost 0 bases and 7 bases respectively, with 13 bases between them. The CDR3 coding sequence is TGTGCCAGCAGCGTAGACAGGGCTTATGGTGGCTACACCTTC. Its protein product is CASSVDRAYGGYTF. Using reference TRBV9 and TRBJ1-2 for the parts outside the CDR3, the full variable domain is DSGVTQTPKHLITATGQRVTLRCSPRSGDLSVYWYQQSLDQGLQFLIQYYNGEERAKGNILERFSAQQFPDLHSELNLSSLELGDSALYFCASSVDRAYGGYTFGSGTRLTVV.

This CDR3 reads CASSLWGWELFF. The CDR3 DNA is TGTGCCAGCAGTTTATGGGGGTGGGAGCTGTTTTTT. The chain uses TRBV28 and TRBJ2-2; D remains unclear. The CDR3 runs 12 residues. V gave up 0 bases and J gave up 9 bases, with 5 bases separating them. Per germline, CDR1 MDHEN and CDR2 SYDVKM.

The rearrangement links TRBV4-3 to TRBJ2-1; D call uncertain. The germline gives CDR1 LGHNA, CDR2 YSLEER. Trimming shortened V by 4 bases and J by 6 bases, and 16 bases separated the two germline ends. The CDR3 loop spans 15 amino acids. The CDR3 here is CASSPGRVFSNEQFF. In DNA form, the CDR3 reads TGCGCCAGCAGCCCAGGTCGGGTATTTTCCAATGAGCAGTTCTTC.

Comments on this clone: Other nucleotide sequences from this sample produce the same CDR3. The V call is TRBV18, the J call TRBJ2-7; D unresolved. The V end was cut by 2 bases, the J end by 3 bases, with 5 bases between. The CDR3 has 12 amino acids. From germline, CDR1 is KGHSH and CDR2 LQKENI. The CDR3 nucleotides read TGTGCCAGCTCACCAGGCGGCTACGAGCAGTACTTC. Its protein product is CASSPGGYEQYF.

The genes are TRBV30 and TRBJ2-1; 10 bases line up with TRBD2. V lost 1 base and J lost 5; bases outside the gene matches: 8. Germline loops: CDR1 GTSNPN, CDR2 SVGIG (reference sequence). The CDR3 spans 16 residues. CDR3 region: CAWSAIAGGLNNEQFF. CDR3 DNA sequence: TGTGCCTGGAGTGCAATAGCGGGGGGCTTAAACAATGAGCAGTTCTTC.

The V gene is TRBV28, the J gene TRBJ1-5; D uncertain. V was trimmed by 5 bases and J by 2 bases, leaving 19 bases between them. The germline gives CDR1 MDHEN, CDR2 SYDVKM. This CDR3 spans 17 amino acids. The CDR3 DNA reads TGTGCCAGCAGTCCCATGAGGTCGGGGTGGGGCAATCAGCCCCAGCATTTT. Protein sequence: CASSPMRSGWGNQPQHF.

The chain's CDR3 is CASSPTDRGRGYTF. The DNA of the CDR3 is TGTGCCAGCAGCCCCACAGACAGGGGGCGAGGCTACACCTTC. The chain couples TRBV7-2 to TRBJ1-2, with 10 bases lining up with TRBD1. The CDR3 loop spans 14 amino acids. Looked up from germline, CDR1 is SGHTA and CDR2 is FQGNSA. Germline trimming cut 5 bases from V and 8 bases from J; bases unmatched to any gene: 8. Full variable domain (rest looked up from reference TRBV7-2 and TRBJ1-2): GAGVSQSPSNKVTEKGKDVELRCDPISGHTALYWYRQSLGQGLEFLIYFQGNSAPDKSGLPSDRFSAERTGGSVSTLTIQRTQQEDSAVYLCASSPTDRGRGYTFGSGTRLTVV.

The chain has TRBV28 and TRBJ1-2; 12 bases align to TRBD1. The CDR3 spans 16 residues. Per the germline V gene, CDR1 is MDHEN and CDR2 is SYDVKM. V gave up 7 bases and J gave up 7 bases; unmatched junction bases: 13. The CDR3 region is CASTWIQGQGALGYTF. DNA for the CDR3: TGTGCCAGCACTTGGATTCAGGGACAGGGGGCTCTTGGCTACACCTTC.

V and J are TRBV19 and TRBJ1-5; D gene uncertain. CDR3 length equals 15 residues. The ends were cut back, 5 bases at V and 3 bases at J, with 14 bases in the middle. Germline V CDR1 and CDR2: LNHDA, SQIVND (reference sequence). The chain's CDR3 is CASSSDLGINQPQHF. Here the CDR3 DNA reads TGTGCCAGTAGTTCAGACTTGGGGATCAATCAGCCCCAGCATTTT.